This is a list of T cell receptor beta chains from one sample in a study of cytomegalovirus exposure and HLA in healthy donors. Only in-frame clones appear in the TCRdb table, and some are missing; sequencing was by immunoSEQ multiplex PCR. The table has more than 150,000 clones, 82% seen once. The sequenced sample consisted of PBMCs. The receptor source for this set is a man aged 35 to 55 in good health and CMV-seronegative. Each CDR3 is given with its conserved first and last residue. A D gene is named only where the DNA matches it firmly. The size entry is marked missing in some rows and otherwise reads once, few, many or a size class.

.	TRBV6-5	TRBD1	TRBJ2-3	CASRGDRFTDTQYF	TGTGCCAGCAGGGGGGACAGATTCACAGATACGCAGTATTTT
once	TRBV30	.	TRBJ1-1	CAWRTGPGATEAFF	TGTGCCTGGAGGACGGGGCCAGGGGCCACTGAAGCTTTCTTT
.	TRBV5-4	.	TRBJ1-1	CASSLEGRGGPNTEAFF	TGTGCCAGCAGCTTGGAGGGGAGGGGCGGACCGAACACTGAAGCTTTCTTT
.	TRBV19	TRBD1	TRBJ2-7	CASSKFVGQANYEQYF	TGTGCCAGTAGTAAGTTTGTGGGACAGGCTAACTACGAGCAGTACTTC
.	TRBV5-1	TRBD2	TRBJ2-5	CASSQTSGEETQYF	TGCGCCAGCAGCCAAACTAGCGGGGAAGAGACCCAGTACTTC
.	TRBV30	.	TRBJ2-1	CAWNREFSYNEQFF	TGTGCCTGGAATCGGGAGTTCTCCTACAATGAGCAGTTCTTC
.	TRBV9	TRBD1	TRBJ2-1	CASSVVGTGYNEQFF	TGTGCCAGCAGCGTAGTGGGGACAGGATACAATGAGCAGTTCTTC
.	TRBV14	TRBD1	TRBJ2-5	CASSQGITGGGQETQYF	TGTGCCAGCAGCCAAGGGATAACAGGGGGCGGCCAAGAGACCCAGTACTTC
.	TRBV7-2	TRBD1	TRBJ2-7	CASSLTGPEQYF	TGTGCCAGCAGCTTGACAGGGCCCGAGCAGTACTTC
once	TRBV21-1	.	TRBJ1-5	CASSPRTGVYQPQHF	TGTGCCAGCAGCCCTAGAACAGGGGTGTATCAGCCCCAGCATTTT
.	TRBV9	.	TRBJ1-1	CASSVTMNTEAFF	TGTGCCAGCAGCGTGACTATGAACACTGAAGCTTTCTTT
.	TRBV2	TRBD1	TRBJ2-7	CAIGDRGQESYEQYF	TGTGCCATAGGGGACAGGGGGCAAGAGTCCTACGAGCAGTACTTC
.	TRBV5-5	.	TRBJ1-2	CASSLADSPNYGYTF	TGTGCCAGCAGCTTGGCGGACAGTCCTAACTATGGCTACACCTTC